These 16 T cell receptor beta chains came from one sample sequenced in a study of cytomegalovirus exposure and HLA in healthy donors. PCR amplification relied on 60 Vbeta primers (plus 13 Jbeta primers). Measured with immunoSEQ multiplex PCR; TCRdb has only the in-frame clones, and not every one. The table has around 120,000 clones, about 80% seen once. Input material: PBMCs. These receptors all come from a woman aged 40-49 years in good health and CMV-seronegative.

This chain uses TRBV4-2 with TRBJ2-2; perhaps TRBD2 as D (5 bases). Germline values: CDR1 LGHNA, CDR2 YNFKEQ. The ends were cut back, 3 bases at V and 3 bases at J, with 8 bases in the middle. This CDR3 has 14 amino acids. The CDR3 nucleotides are TGTGCCAGCAGCCATGAGGGTTACACCGGGGAGCTGTTTTTT. Translated: CASSHEGYTGELFF.

The chain carries TRBV5-6 and TRBJ1-2; D is possibly TRBD1 (6 bases). Germline CDR1 is SGHDT and CDR2 is YYEEEE. CDR3 length equals 15 residues. The ends were cut back, 5 bases at V and 7 bases at J, with 21 bases in the middle. CDR3 sequence reads: CASRLGQLGFGGYTF. Written as DNA, the CDR3 is TGTGCCAGCAGACTCGGACAGCTGGGGTTCGGTGGCTACACCTTC.

The V gene is TRBV18, the J gene TRBJ2-5, with D hard to call. CDR3 length: 11 amino acids. V shed 5 bases and J shed 5 bases, with 6 bases lying between them. Per the germline V gene, CDR1 is KGHSH and CDR2 is LQKENI. The DNA for the CDR3 is TGTGCCAGCTCATACACGGAGACCCAGTACTTC. Its protein product is CASSYTETQYF.

To note about this clone: The junction shows a germline mismatch at one end, possibly a read error. The rearrangement links TRBV7-7 to TRBJ2-5, with TRBD1 matching 11 bases. Germline V lookup: CDR1 SSHAT, CDR2 FNYEAQ (reference sequence). The CDR3 consists of 15 residues. This CDR3 reads CASSLSGTGGETQYF. The CDR3 DNA reads TGTGCTAGCAGCTTAAGTGGGACAGGGGGAGAGACCCAGTACTTC.

A few counts support this clone. J is TRBJ1-1 and V is TRBV6-9; D is possibly TRBD1 (5 bases). V shed 4 bases and J shed 3 bases, with 12 bases lying between them. This CDR3 is 14 amino acids long. In germline, CDR1 is MNHGY, CDR2 SVAAGI. CDR3: CASSLPTGYTEAFF. The CDR3 coding sequence is TGTGCCAGCAGTTTGCCCACAGGTTACACTGAAGCTTTCTTT.

This clone was seen a handful of times. The rearrangement uses TRBV6-1 and TRBJ2-1; D is undetermined. Trimming removed 8 bases from V and 1 base from J, with 3 bases in between. Germline V gene data show CDR1 as MNHNS and CDR2 as SASEGT. The CDR3 sequence is 11 residues long. CDR3: CASPSYNEQFF. CDR3 nucleotide sequence: TGTGCCAGCCCATCCTACAATGAGCAGTTCTTC.

The CDR3 loop reads CASSQAATSGYEQYF. The CDR3 nucleotides are TGTGCCAGCAGCCAAGCGGCGACTAGCGGCTACGAGCAGTACTTC. The chain has TRBV4-2 and TRBJ2-7; TRBD2 matches 9 bases. The CDR3 has 15 amino acids. With 1 base clipped from V and 3 bases from J, the junction kept 4 bases outside the gene matches. The germline CDR1 and CDR2 sequences are LGHNA and YNFKEQ.

The chain joins TRBV29-1 to TRBJ2-7, with TRBD2 matching 11 bases. There are 14 residues in the CDR3. Germline assignment: CDR1 SQVTM and CDR2 ANQGSEA. V lost 3 bases to trimming and J lost 7 bases; unmatched junction nucleotides: 8. The CDR3 coding sequence is TGCAGCGTTGAGGGGCTAGCGGGAGGTCGTGAGCAGTACTTC. Protein product: CSVEGLAGGREQYF.

This clone was picked up one time. The V call is TRBV6-1, the J call TRBJ2-2, with TRBD2 matching over 7 bases. Unmatched junction bases numbered 2, after V lost 4 bases and J lost 3 bases. The germline gives CDR1 MNHNS, CDR2 SASEGT. This CDR3 region has 14 residues. CDR3 sequence: CASSVTSDTGELFF. CDR3 in DNA: TGTGCCAGCAGTGTAACTAGCGACACCGGGGAGCTGTTTTTT.

This sequence joins TRBV19 and TRBJ2-7, with TRBD1 matching 10 bases. From germline, CDR1 is LNHDA and CDR2 SQIVND (reference sequence). The V and J ends lost 4 bases and 5 bases, in that order; junction bases with no gene match: 5. This CDR3 comprises 14 residues. CDR3 residues: CASSTGQGFDEQYF. CDR3 in DNA: TGTGCCAGTAGTACGGGACAGGGGTTCGACGAGCAGTACTTC. The full variable domain, rest sourced from reference TRBV19 and TRBJ2-7, is DGGITQSPKYLFRKEGQNVTLSCEQNLNHDAMYWYRQDPGQGLRLIYYSQIVNDFQKGDIAEGYSVSREKKESFPLTVTSAQKNPTAFYLCASSTGQGFDEQYFGPGTRLTVT.

V and J are TRBV29-1 and TRBJ1-1; D gene unclear. This CDR3 has 16 residues. CDR1 SQVTM and CDR2 ANQGSEA come from the germline V gene. Trimming shortened V by 7 bases and J by 0 bases, and 21 bases separated the two germline ends. As DNA, the CDR3 is TGCAGCGCCATGCCACCCCCGACGGGTATGAACACTGAAGCTTTCTTT. Protein sequence: CSAMPPPTGMNTEAFF.

The chain is built from TRBV6-5 and TRBJ2-7, with D maybe TRBD1 (6 bases). This CDR3 region has 16 residues. Germline V gives CDR1 MNHEY, CDR2 SVGAGI. Trimming removed 0 bases at V and 0 bases at J, with 12 bases between. The CDR3 region is CASSYSRDTASYEQYF. The CDR3 DNA reads TGTGCCAGCAGTTACTCGAGGGACACAGCCTCCTACGAGCAGTACTTC.

The chain joins TRBV7-9 to TRBJ1-2; 11 bases are shared with TRBD1. CDR1 is SEHNR, CDR2 FQNEAQ, per germline (reference sequence). With 9 bases clipped from V and 4 bases from J, the junction kept 7 bases outside the gene matches. The CDR3 is 14 amino acids. The chain's CDR3 is CASRGTGGAYGYTF. As DNA, the CDR3 is TGTGCCAGTAGAGGGACAGGGGGAGCCTATGGCTACACCTTC.

This chain joins TRBV6-5 and TRBJ1-1; TRBD1 matches at 7 bases. This CDR3 spans 14 amino acids. The V gene end was trimmed by 4 bases and the J gene end by 1 base; junction bases not matched to a gene: 3. CDR1 is MNHEY, CDR2 SVGAGI, per germline. CDR3 sequence: CASSLDRRNTEAFF. The CDR3, as DNA: TGTGCCAGCAGTTTGGACAGGAGGAACACTGAAGCTTTCTTT.

This clone was found many times. The chain couples TRBV7-9 to TRBJ2-1; 9 bases align to TRBD2. J gave up 4 bases and V 5 bases, and 6 bases lay outside the gene matches. The CDR3 spans 15 residues. The germline V gene has CDR1 SEHNR and CDR2 FQNEAQ (reference sequence). The CDR3 sequence: CASSPASGGYNEQFF. In nucleotides, the CDR3 is TGTGCCAGCAGCCCGGCGAGCGGGGGGTACAATGAGCAGTTCTTC.

The chain uses TRBV6-1 and TRBJ1-5, with D possibly matching TRBD1 (6 bases). The V and J ends lost 6 bases and 8 bases respectively, with 20 bases between them. The germline V gene encodes CDR1 MNHNS and CDR2 SASEGT. The CDR3 length is 15 residues. DNA of the CDR3: TGTGCCAGCAGGACGATCCTACAGGGAAATAAGCCCCAGCATTTT. This sequence encodes CASRTILQGNKPQHF.